This entry features one T cell receptor (beta chain) sequence. Its target is unknown. Next came a second PCR, run for roughly 6 to 11 cycles, which used a sample-barcoded 5' primer along with a J-beta primer mix. Sequencing of every sample gave 2.5 million or more CDR3-containing paired-end reads. Each CDR3 protein gets one entry after TCRdb re-called the 5' RACE reads with MiXCR. The table records approximately 1,100,000 distinct CDR3 sequences, 40% to 55% of them present only once. CDR3 length equals 13 residues. CDR1 and CDR2 from the germline V gene are DFQATT and SNEGSKA (reference sequence). Trimming removed 6 bases from V and 5 bases from J; junction bases left unmatched: 9. These data are taken from a study of blood T cells in healthy people across ages. Study at large: The template switching approach captured approximately one barcoded beta molecule for every two T cells.

The study, taken as a whole, reports: Any changes in expanded clonotypes were possibly confounded, as donor CMV status remained unknown.

Sequencing used blood. This TCR was sampled from a woman in her sixties or seventies in good health. This chain links TRBV20-1 with TRBJ2-5; 7 nucleotides match TRBD2. The chain's CDR3 is CSAGGGPGETQYF. The CDR3 DNA sequence: TGCAGTGCCGGGGGAGGGCCGGGTGAGACCCAGTACTTC.